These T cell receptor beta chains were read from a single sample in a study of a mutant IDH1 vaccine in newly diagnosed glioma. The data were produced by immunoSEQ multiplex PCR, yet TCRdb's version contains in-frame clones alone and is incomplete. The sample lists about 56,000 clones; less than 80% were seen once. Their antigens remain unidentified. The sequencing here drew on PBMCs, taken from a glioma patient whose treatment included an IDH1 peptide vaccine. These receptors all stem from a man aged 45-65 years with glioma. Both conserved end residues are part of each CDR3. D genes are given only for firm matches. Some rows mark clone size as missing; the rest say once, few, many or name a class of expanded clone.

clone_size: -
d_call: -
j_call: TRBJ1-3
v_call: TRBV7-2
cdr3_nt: TGTGCCAGCAGCCCCAGTAGGGTGGTTGGAAACACCATATATTTT
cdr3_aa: CASSPSRVVGNTIYF

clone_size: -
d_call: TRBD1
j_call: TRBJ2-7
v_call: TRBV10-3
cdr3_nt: TGTGCCATCGGGAAAGAATGGACAGGGCGGAGCGAGCAGTACTTC
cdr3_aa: CAIGKEWTGRSEQYF

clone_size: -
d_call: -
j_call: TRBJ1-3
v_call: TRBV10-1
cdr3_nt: TGCGCCAGCAGTGAACAGGGTATTTTGGACACCATATATTTT
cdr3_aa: CASSEQGILDTIYF

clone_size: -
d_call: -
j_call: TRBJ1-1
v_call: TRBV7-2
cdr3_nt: TGTGCCAGCAGATCACAGGGACGGGGCACTGAAGCTTTCTTT
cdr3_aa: CASRSQGRGTEAFF

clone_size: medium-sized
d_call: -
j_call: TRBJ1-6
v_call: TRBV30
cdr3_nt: TGTGCCTGGAGTAGGAGCAGAGAGTATAATTCACCCCTCCACTTT
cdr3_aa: CAWSRSREYNSPLHF

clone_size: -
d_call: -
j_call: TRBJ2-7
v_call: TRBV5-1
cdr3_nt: TGCGCCAGCGCCCGGGCCGGAGGCTACGAGCAGTACTTC
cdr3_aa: CASARAGGYEQYF

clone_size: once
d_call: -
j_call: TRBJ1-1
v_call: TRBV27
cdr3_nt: TGTGCCAGCAGTTCCATAGCAGGACGGACTGAAGCTTTCTTT
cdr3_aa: CASSSIAGRTEAFF

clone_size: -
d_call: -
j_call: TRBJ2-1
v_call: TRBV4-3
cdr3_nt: TGCGCCAGCAGCCAAGGGGCTAGCTCTGTTAATGAGCAGTTCTTC
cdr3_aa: CASSQGASSVNEQFF

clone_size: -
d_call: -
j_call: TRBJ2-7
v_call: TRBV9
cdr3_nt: TGTGCCAGCAGCGTAGAAGCGGAGCCCTATGAGCAGTACTTC
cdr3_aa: CASSVEAEPYEQYF

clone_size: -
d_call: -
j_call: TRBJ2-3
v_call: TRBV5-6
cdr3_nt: TGTGCCAGCAGCTTGGTTTTTGCCAGGACCCTCGGCACAGATACGCAGTATTTT
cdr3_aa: CASSLVFARTLGTDTQYF

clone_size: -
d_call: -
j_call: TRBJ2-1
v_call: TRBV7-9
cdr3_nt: TGTGCCAGCAGCGCTAATGTGGGGACTTGGCAGTTCTTC
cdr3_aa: CASSANVGTWQFF

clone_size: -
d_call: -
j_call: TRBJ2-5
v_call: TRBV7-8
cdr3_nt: TGTGCCAGCAGCCTTACACCCCAAGAGACCCAGTACTTC
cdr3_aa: CASSLTPQETQYF

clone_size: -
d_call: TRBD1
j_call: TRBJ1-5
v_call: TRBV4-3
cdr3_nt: TGCGCCAGCAGCCAAACGACAGGGGGCGGTCAGCCCCAGCATTTT
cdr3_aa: CASSQTTGGGQPQHF

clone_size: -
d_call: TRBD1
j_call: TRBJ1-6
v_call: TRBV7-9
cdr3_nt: TGTGCCAGCAGCTCTGAACAGGGGGTTAATTCACCCCTCCACTTT
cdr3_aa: CASSSEQGVNSPLHF

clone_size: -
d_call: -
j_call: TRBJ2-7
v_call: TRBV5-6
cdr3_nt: TGTGCCAGCAGCTTGGGCAGGGGCCCCTATCACGAGCAGTACTTC
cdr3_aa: CASSLGRGPYHEQYF

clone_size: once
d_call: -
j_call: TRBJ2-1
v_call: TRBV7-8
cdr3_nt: TGTGCCAGCAGCTTAGGTACACGCGATGATGAGCAGTTCTTC
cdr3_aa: CASSLGTRDDEQFF